This T cell receptor beta chain was captured by sequencing in a study of cytomegalovirus exposure and HLA in healthy donors. Primers: 60 Vbeta forward and 13 Jbeta reverse. This table comes from immunoSEQ multiplex PCR, and its TCRdb copy is limited to in-frame clones, with some not included. The profile shows over 200,000 clones, around four fifths of them singletons. Trimming took 3 bases from V and 1 from J, leaving 9 bases between them. CDR1 is MDHEN, CDR2 SYDVKM, per germline. The CDR3 extends over 15 amino acids. This sequence joins TRBV28 and TRBJ1-4; weak D call: TRBD1 (5 bases). The receptor's source is a woman in her forties in good health and CMV-seronegative. The sample consisted of PBMCs. The CDR3 DNA sequence: TGTGCCAGCAGTTTTTATGACAGAACTAATGAAAAACTGTTTTTT. Amino acids: CASSFYDRTNEKLFF.